The rows below give T cell receptor beta chains drawn from one sample of a study of T cell repertoires in cytomegalovirus infection. MiXCR was run by TCRdb on the reads, yielding one entry per CDR3 protein. The table records roughly 230,000 distinct CDR3 sequences, roughly 6.5% of them present only once. The specimen was PBMCs. All receptors come from a human donor in good health (CMV status not recorded). Some clones in this sample may be carry-over from other donors' samples. CDR3s include the opening cysteine and the closing phenylalanine or tryptophan. D genes are given only for firm matches. Only part of the rows carry a size: once, few, many, or a class if the clone is expanded.

CDR3aa	CDR3nt	d_gene	v_gene	abundance	j_gene
CASSSPGTQAEAFF	TGTGCCAGCAGCTCACCCGGGACACAGGCTGAAGCTTTCTTT	NA	TRBV7-9	many	TRBJ1-1
CSVSWVPNTGELFF	TGCAGCGTTTCGTGGGTGCCGAACACCGGGGAGCTGTTTTTT	NA	TRBV29-1	many	TRBJ2-2
CASSYGADEQFF	TGTGCCAGCAGTTACGGAGCTGATGAGCAGTTCTTC	NA	TRBV6-5	many	TRBJ2-1
CASSYDQGYPEAFF	TGTGCCAGCAGTTACGATCAGGGTTACCCTGAAGCTTTCTTT	NA	TRBV6-5	many	TRBJ1-1
CSAEQGAPEKLFF	TGCAGTGCAGAACAGGGGGCGCCTGAAAAACTGTTTTTT	TRBD1	TRBV20-1	many	TRBJ1-4
CASSLTGGGYQPQHF	TGTGCCAGCAGCCTGACAGGGGGCGGCTATCAGCCCCAGCATTTT	TRBD1	TRBV7-2	many	TRBJ1-5
CASGSGAGPYNEQFF	TGTGCTAGCGGTTCGGGAGCGGGGCCCTACAATGAGCAGTTCTTC	TRBD2	TRBV12-5	many	TRBJ2-1
CASSQDPGQGSRQFF	TGCGCCAGCAGCCAAGATCCGGGACAGGGGTCGCGGCAGTTCTTC	TRBD1	TRBV4-3	many	TRBJ2-1
CSAGHGNTEAFF	TGCAGCGCAGGACACGGTAACACTGAAGCTTTCTTT	NA	TRBV29-1	many	TRBJ1-1
CASSTRGRETQYF	TGTGCCAGCAGCACCAGGGGGCGAGAGACCCAGTACTTC	TRBD1	TRBV7-2	many	TRBJ2-5
CASSQDVFLPGSGTDTEAFF	TGTGCCAGCAGCCAAGATGTATTTTTGCCGGGAAGTGGGACGGACACTGAAGCTTTCTTT	NA	TRBV14	many	TRBJ1-1
CASGAAGVYNEQFF	TGTGCCAGCGGAGCCGCCGGGGTTTACAATGAGCAGTTCTTC	NA	TRBV2	few	TRBJ2-1
CASSPWNTGELFF	TGTGCCAGCAGCCCTTGGAACACCGGGGAGCTGTTTTTT	NA	TRBV7-2	NA	TRBJ2-2
CASSFRANTGELFF	TGTGCCAGCAGCTTCAGAGCGAACACCGGGGAGCTGTTTTTT	NA	TRBV7-9	many	TRBJ2-2
CSVGAPANYGYTF	TGCAGCGTTGGGGCACCTGCTAACTATGGCTACACCTTC	NA	TRBV29-1	few	TRBJ1-2
CASSVDQGPYEQYF	TGTGCCAGCAGCGTAGATCAGGGACCCTACGAGCAGTACTTC	NA	TRBV9	many	TRBJ2-7
CASGRHHEYF	TGTGCCAGCGGCCGACACCACGAGTACTTC	NA	TRBV27	many	TRBJ2-5
CASSRHGTGKPETQYF	TGTGCCAGCAGCCGGCATGGGACAGGGAAACCGGAGACCCAGTACTTC	TRBD1	TRBV7-8	many	TRBJ2-5
CASSWTPTSGERKTQYF	TGTGCCAGCAGCTGGACTCCGACTAGCGGAGAACGGAAGACCCAGTACTTC	TRBD2	TRBV7-8	many	TRBJ2-5
CASSPLTIAETQYF	TGTGCCAGCAGTCCCCTGACAATCGCGGAGACCCAGTACTTC	NA	TRBV6-2/TRBV6-3	many	TRBJ2-5
CASSSDSKTQYF	TGTGCCAGCAGTTCCGATAGTAAGACCCAGTACTTC	NA	TRBV28	few	TRBJ2-5
CASKSEATQYF	TGTGCCAGCAAAAGCGAAGCGACCCAGTACTTC	NA	TRBV12-3/TRBV12-4	many	TRBJ2-5
CASSLGAETIEAFF	TGTGCCAGCAGTTTAGGGGCAGAGACGATTGAAGCTTTCTTT	NA	TRBV12-3/TRBV12-4	many	TRBJ1-1
CASSISAETQYF	TGTGCCAGCAGTATATCAGCGGAGACCCAGTACTTC	NA	TRBV12-3/TRBV12-4	many	TRBJ2-5
CASSMGRGGLNTEAFF	TGTGCCAGTAGTATGGGGAGAGGGGGACTAAACACTGAAGCTTTCTTT	NA	TRBV19	few	TRBJ1-1
CSAREREFSSNQPQHF	TGCAGTGCTAGAGAACGGGAGTTCTCTAGCAATCAGCCCCAGCATTTT	NA	TRBV20-1	many	TRBJ1-5
CASSLGRGGYEQYF	TGTGCCAGCAGCTTGGGCCGGGGGGGCTACGAGCAGTACTTC	TRBD2	TRBV7-2	many	TRBJ2-7
CASSQVEATYEQYF	TGTGCCAGCAGCCAAGTAGAAGCGACCTACGAGCAGTACTTC	NA	TRBV4-2	many	TRBJ2-7
CASRINGRVYGYTF	TGCGCCAGCCGGATTAACGGGAGAGTCTATGGCTACACCTTC	NA	TRBV23-1	many	TRBJ1-2
CSVSSAGGLGTEAFF	TGCAGTGTAAGTTCGGCGGGGGGGTTGGGCACTGAAGCTTTCTTT	NA	TRBV20-1	NA	TRBJ1-1
CASSLVAGRYTDTQYF	TGTGCCAGCAGCTTAGTGGCGGGGAGGTACACAGATACGCAGTATTTT	NA	TRBV11-2	many	TRBJ2-3
CSAQDRRMNTEAFF	TGCAGTGCCCAGGACAGGAGGATGAACACTGAAGCTTTCTTT	TRBD1	TRBV20-1	many	TRBJ1-1
CSARGDRAGETQYF	TGCAGTGCTAGAGGGGACAGGGCAGGAGAGACCCAGTACTTC	TRBD1	TRBV20-1	few	TRBJ2-5
CASSYGAPGTGSYEQYF	TGTGCCAGCAGTTACGGGGCCCCCGGGACAGGCTCCTACGAGCAGTACTTC	TRBD1	TRBV6-5	many	TRBJ2-7
CASSDRTGYNSPLHF	TGTGCCAGCAGCGATCGGACAGGCTATAATTCACCCCTCCACTTT	TRBD1	TRBV7-6	many	TRBJ1-6
CASRAKNEETQYF	TGTGCCAGCAGGGCAAAGAACGAAGAGACCCAGTACTTC	NA	TRBV12-3/TRBV12-4	many	TRBJ2-5
CASSQYEPPREKLFF	TGTGCCAGCAGCCAATATGAGCCCCCTCGTGAAAAACTGTTTTTT	NA	TRBV12-3/TRBV12-4	few	TRBJ1-4
CASSIVGGGLNEQFF	TGTGCCAGTAGTATAGTGGGGGGGGGTCTTAATGAGCAGTTCTTC	TRBD2	TRBV19	many	TRBJ2-1
CASVGNTEAFF	TGTGCCAGCGTCGGGAACACTGAAGCTTTCTTT	NA	TRBV7-9	many	TRBJ1-1
CASNLGGDTYEQYF	TGTGCCAGCAACCTAGGGGGGGACACCTACGAGCAGTACTTC	NA	TRBV7-9	many	TRBJ2-7
CASSFTDLTNPEQFF	TGTGCCAGCAGCTTTACTGATCTCACCAATCCTGAGCAGTTCTTC	NA	TRBV5-6	many	TRBJ2-1
CSARGDYSDTDTQYF	TGCAGTGCTAGAGGGGACTACTCCGATACAGATACGCAGTATTTT	TRBD2	TRBV20-1	many	TRBJ2-3
CASSRRDSSNSGNTIYF	TGTGCCAGCAGCCGACGGGACAGCTCTAACTCTGGAAACACCATATATTTT	TRBD1	TRBV7-8	few	TRBJ1-3
CASSLRTGGPSYEQYF	TGTGCCAGCAGCTTAAGAACCGGGGGGCCCTCCTACGAGCAGTACTTC	NA	TRBV7-2	many	TRBJ2-7
CSATGTGGEYSPLHF	TGCAGTGCCACCGGGACAGGGGGCGAATATTCACCCCTCCACTTT	TRBD1	TRBV20-1	many	TRBJ1-6
CASSLKGTSGANVLTF	TGTGCCAGCAGTTTAAAAGGGACCTCTGGGGCCAACGTCCTGACTTTC	NA	TRBV27	many	TRBJ2-6
CASSFLTGEATEAFF	TGTGCCAGCAGTTTCCTAACGGGGGAGGCCACTGAAGCTTTCTTT	NA	TRBV6-1	many	TRBJ1-1
CASSLETTTYEQYF	TGTGCCAGCAGCTTAGAGACCACTACCTACGAGCAGTACTTC	NA	TRBV7-2	many	TRBJ2-7
CASSFWDSGPNVLTF	TGTGCCAGCAGCTTCTGGGACTCTGGGCCCAACGTCCTGACTTTC	NA	TRBV5-5	NA	TRBJ2-6
CASSYTSRAGALLTQYF	TGTGCCAGCAGTTACACCTCAAGGGCGGGGGCCCTATTGACCCAGTACTTC	NA	TRBV6-6	many	TRBJ2-5
CASSSTRQGRFQETQYF	TGTGCCAGCAGCTCTACCCGACAGGGGCGTTTCCAAGAGACCCAGTACTTC	TRBD1	TRBV14	few	TRBJ2-5
CASSYSTDTEKLFF	TGTGCCAGCAGTTACTCGACAGATACAGAAAAACTGTTTTTT	NA	TRBV6-2/TRBV6-3	many	TRBJ1-4
CASSLEGGIPTYEQYF	TGTGCCAGCAGTTTAGAGGGCGGGATTCCAACCTACGAGCAGTACTTC	NA	TRBV12-3/TRBV12-4	many	TRBJ2-7
CASSWAGQDYGYTF	TGTGCCAGCAGCTGGGCAGGACAGGACTATGGCTACACCTTC	TRBD1	TRBV7-8	NA	TRBJ1-2
CASSYSKGGVYEQYF	TGTGCCAGCAGTTACTCGAAGGGGGGCGTTTACGAGCAGTACTTC	NA	TRBV6-2/TRBV6-3	many	TRBJ2-7
CASSERTSGDNEQFF	TGTGCCAGCAGCGAAAGGACTAGCGGGGACAATGAGCAGTTCTTC	TRBD2	TRBV7-2	many	TRBJ2-1